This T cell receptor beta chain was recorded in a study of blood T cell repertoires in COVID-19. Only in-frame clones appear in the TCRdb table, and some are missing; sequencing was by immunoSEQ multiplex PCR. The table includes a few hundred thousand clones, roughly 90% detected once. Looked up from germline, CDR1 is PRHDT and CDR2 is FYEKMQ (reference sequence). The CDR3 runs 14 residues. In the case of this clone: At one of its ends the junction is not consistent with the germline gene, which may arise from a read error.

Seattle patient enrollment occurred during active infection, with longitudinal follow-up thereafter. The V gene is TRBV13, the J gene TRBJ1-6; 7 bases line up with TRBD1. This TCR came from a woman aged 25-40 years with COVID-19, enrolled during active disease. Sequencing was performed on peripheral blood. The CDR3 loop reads CASSIGQDNSPLHF. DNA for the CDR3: TGTGCCAGCAGCATAGGACAGGATAATTCACCCCTCCACTTT.